This TCR beta chain comes out of a study of beta chain features in type 1 diabetes. Study summary: Sorted cells, some 110,000,000 in number, were examined across all samples. Study conclusions and caveats: Type 1 diabetes patients had TCRB CDR3s that were shorter (moderately but significantly so) in all four CD4+ subsets.

Every isolated RNA sample was fully reverse transcribed, so sequencing captured expressed TCRB transcripts. Clones were sequenced by immunoSEQ multiplex PCR, and TCRdb holds only the in-frame ones, with some missing. The sample yields 620,000 or so clones, 15% seen once. Central memory, naive, regulatory and stem cell-like memory CD4+ cells were sorted by CD45RO/CCR7/CD25/CD127/CD95/CD27. Notes on this clone: Its antigen remains unidentified.

The TCR comes from a man between 18 and 29 years old in good health. Material for sequencing was naive CD4+ T cells from blood.

As DNA, the CDR3 is TGTGCCAGCACCCAACTAGCGCGGGCTGAGCAGTTCTTC. This translates into CASTQLARAEQFF. The V call is TRBV25-1, the J call TRBJ2-1; 7 bases align to TRBD2. This CDR3 has 13 amino acids. Losses at the gene ends were 7 bases for V and 9 bases for J; bases not matched to a gene: 9. The germline gives CDR1 MGHDK, CDR2 SYGVNS.